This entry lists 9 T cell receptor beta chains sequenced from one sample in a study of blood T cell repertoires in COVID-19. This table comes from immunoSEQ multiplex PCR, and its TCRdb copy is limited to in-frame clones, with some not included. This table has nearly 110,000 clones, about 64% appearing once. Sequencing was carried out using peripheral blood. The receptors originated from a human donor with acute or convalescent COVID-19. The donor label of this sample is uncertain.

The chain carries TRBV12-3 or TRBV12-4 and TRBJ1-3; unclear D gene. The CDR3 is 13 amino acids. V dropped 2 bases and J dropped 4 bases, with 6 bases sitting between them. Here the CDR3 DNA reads TGTGCCAGCAGTTTAAATCGGGGAAACACCATATATTTT. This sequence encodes CASSLNRGNTIYF.

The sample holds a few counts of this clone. The DNA for the CDR3 is TGTGCCAGTAGTACCAATACGCAGACAGGTTTCTACACCGGGGAGCTGTTTTTT. Amino acid sequence: CASSTNTQTGFYTGELFF. V usage is TRBV19 and J usage is TRBJ2-2; a possible D gene is TRBD1 (6 bases). Germline CDR1 reads LNHDA; CDR2 reads SQIVND (reference sequence). This CDR3 spans 18 amino acids. The V and J ends lost 4 bases and 3 bases respectively, with 21 bases between them.

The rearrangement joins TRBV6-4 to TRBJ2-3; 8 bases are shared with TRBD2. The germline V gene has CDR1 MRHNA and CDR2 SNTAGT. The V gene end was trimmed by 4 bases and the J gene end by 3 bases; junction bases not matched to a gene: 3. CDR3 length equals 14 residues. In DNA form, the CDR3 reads TGTGCCAGCAGTGCCGGGGGGGGGACAGATACGCAGTATTTT. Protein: CASSAGGGTDTQYF.

CDR3 nucleotide sequence: TGTGCCAGCACCATCCAGGGGGAAAGGAGGGAGCTGTTTTTT. Protein product: CASTIQGERRELFF. This chain links TRBV6-5 with TRBJ2-2, with 7 bases that match TRBD1. Per germline, CDR1 MNHEY and CDR2 SVGAGI. Trimming took 7 bases from V and 9 from J; bases not matched to a gene: 11. The CDR3 totals 14 residues.

The CDR3 region has the DNA TGTGCCAGCAGGGGGCTAGCGGGGGGCGCCTCCTACAATGAGCAGTTCTTC. Translation: CASRGLAGGASYNEQFF. The chain uses TRBV27 and TRBJ2-1; 11 nucleotides line up with TRBD2. The CDR3 consists of 17 residues. Germline loops: CDR1 MNHEY, CDR2 SMNVEV (reference sequence). J gave up 0 bases and V 6 bases, and 7 bases lay outside the gene matches.

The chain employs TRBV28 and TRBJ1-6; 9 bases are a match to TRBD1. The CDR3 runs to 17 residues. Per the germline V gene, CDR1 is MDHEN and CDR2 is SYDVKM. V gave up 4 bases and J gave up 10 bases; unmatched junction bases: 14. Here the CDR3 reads CASSSETTQGAKSPLHF. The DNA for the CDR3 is TGTGCCAGCAGTTCCGAAACTACACAGGGGGCAAAATCACCCCTCCACTTT.

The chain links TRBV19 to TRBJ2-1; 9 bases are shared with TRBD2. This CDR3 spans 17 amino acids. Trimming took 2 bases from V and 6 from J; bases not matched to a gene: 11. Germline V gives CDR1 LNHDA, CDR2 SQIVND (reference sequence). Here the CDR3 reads CASSISGGGEGGNEQFF. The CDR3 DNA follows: TGTGCCAGTAGTATAAGCGGCGGGGGGGAAGGTGGCAATGAGCAGTTCTTC.

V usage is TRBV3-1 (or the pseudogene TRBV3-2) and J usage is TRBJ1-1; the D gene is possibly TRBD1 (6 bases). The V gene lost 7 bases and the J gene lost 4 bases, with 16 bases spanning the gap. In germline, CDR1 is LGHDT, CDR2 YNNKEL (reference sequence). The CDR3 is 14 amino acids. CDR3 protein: CASIPTTGSTEAFF. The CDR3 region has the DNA TGTGCCAGCATCCCTACCACAGGGAGCACTGAAGCTTTCTTT.

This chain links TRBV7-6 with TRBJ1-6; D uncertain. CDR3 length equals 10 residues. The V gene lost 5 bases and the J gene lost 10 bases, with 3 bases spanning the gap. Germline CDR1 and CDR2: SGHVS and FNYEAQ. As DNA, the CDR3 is TGTGCCAGCAGCCCGTCACCCCTCCACTTT. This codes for CASSPSPLHF.